Listed here are 14 T cell receptor beta chains from one sample, sequenced in a study of blood T cell repertoires in COVID-19. The assay was immunoSEQ multiplex PCR, and TCRdb's table has in-frame clones only and misses some. The sample records more than 70,000 clones, over 75% being singletons. The specimen sequenced was peripheral blood. These receptors were taken from a man in his fifties or sixties with acute or convalescent COVID-19.

The gene calls are TRBV21-1 and TRBJ1-5. TRBV21-1 is designated a pseudogene. CDR3 length: 14 amino acids. As DNA, the CDR3 is TGTGCCAGCAGCAAAGTGGTTGAGAATCAGCCCCAGCATTTT. Protein product: CASSKVVENQPQHF.

The chain is built from TRBV7-6 and TRBJ2-2; 12 bases are a match to TRBD2. The ends lost 5 bases at V and 2 bases at J; junction bases unmatched: 12. CDR3 length: 19 residues. Germline CDR1 is SGHVS and CDR2 is FNYEAQ. The DNA of the CDR3 is TGTGCCAGCAGCCCAGTCCGGGGACTAGCGGGTCGAAACACCGGGGAGCTGTTTTTT. This gives the protein CASSPVRGLAGRNTGELFF. Together with reference TRBV7-6 and TRBJ2-2, the CDR3 gives the full variable domain: GAGVSQSPRYKVTKRGQDVALRCDPISGHVSLYWYRQALGQGPEFLTYFNYEAQQDKSGLPNDRFSAERPEGSISTLTIQRTEQRDSAMYRCASSPVRGLAGRNTGELFFGEGSRLTVL.

The rearrangement uses TRBV11-2 and TRBJ2-7; no firm D call. The CDR3 is 12 residues long. Trimming removed 4 bases from V and 6 bases from J, with 10 bases in between. The germline V gene has CDR1 SGHAT and CDR2 FQNNGV. CDR3 coding DNA: TGTGCCAGCAGCTCTTTCCTCTCCGAGCAGTACTTC. It codes for CASSSFLSEQYF.

The chain recombines TRBV11-2 with TRBJ1-2; D may be TRBD1 (6 bases). Germline values: CDR1 SGHAT, CDR2 FQNNGV. CDR3 length equals 14 residues. Between the trimmed V and J ends, which lost 0 bases and 3 bases, there was a span of 8 bases. CDR3: CASSLDRGDYGYTF. In DNA form, the CDR3 reads TGTGCCAGCAGCTTAGACAGGGGCGACTATGGCTACACCTTC.

The V call is TRBV18, the J call TRBJ1-6, with D maybe TRBD1 (5 bases). Trimming stripped 3 bases from V and 4 bases from J, with 7 bases between. The CDR3 is made up of 14 amino acids. Germline V gene lookup returns CDR1 KGHSH and CDR2 LQKENI. CDR3 in amino acids: CASSPKGYNSPLHF. For the CDR3, the DNA is TGTGCCAGCTCACCCAAGGGGTATAATTCACCCCTCCACTTT.

This sequence joins TRBV3-1 (or the pseudogene TRBV3-2) and TRBJ1-5, with 7 nucleotides matching TRBD1. The CDR3 runs 16 residues. Germline-derived CDR1 and CDR2 are LGHDT and YNNKEL (reference sequence). V lost 4 bases to trimming and J lost 3 bases; unmatched junction nucleotides: 9. The CDR3 loop reads CASSPGLGTDNQPQHF. The CDR3, as DNA: TGTGCCAGCAGCCCGGGACTCGGGACAGACAATCAGCCCCAGCATTTT.

The chain employs TRBV19 and TRBJ2-1; TRBD2 matches 10 bases. V gave up 6 bases and J gave up 7 bases; unmatched junction bases: 15. The CDR3 totals 17 residues. CDR1 and CDR2 (germline): LNHDA, SQIVND (reference sequence). The CDR3 nucleotides are TGTGCCAGTAGCATCACCCTTACTAGCGGGGAGAGTAATGAGCAGTTCTTC. Translated: CASSITLTSGESNEQFF.

This clone has a single count. V is TRBV7-2 and J is TRBJ2-4, with TRBD1 identical over 7 bases. The CDR3 consists of 15 residues. With 1 base clipped from V and 5 bases from J, the junction kept 5 bases outside the gene matches. The germline V gene has CDR1 SGHTA and CDR2 FQGNSA. The chain's CDR3 is CASSLVGQSQNIQYF. CDR3 DNA sequence: TGTGCCAGCAGCTTAGTGGGACAGAGCCAAAACATTCAGTACTTC.

The V and J genes are TRBV6-1 and TRBJ2-5; tentative D call: TRBD2 (7 bases). The length of the CDR3 is 15 residues. V lost 3 bases and J 4 bases, leaving 15 bases between the germline ends. Germline V lookup: CDR1 MNHNS, CDR2 SASEGT. In DNA form, the CDR3 reads TGTGCCAGCAGTGAGTTGAACGGGGGGCGAGAGACCCAGTACTTC. It is translated as CASSELNGGRETQYF.

This rearrangement joins TRBV6-5 to TRBJ2-1; TRBD2 is a possible D gene (5 bases). V was trimmed by 4 bases and J by 6 bases, leaving 10 bases between them. This CDR3 is built from 13 residues. The germline V gene has CDR1 MNHEY and CDR2 SVGAGI. Here the CDR3 reads CASSSPEVNEQFF. The CDR3 bases are TGTGCCAGCAGTTCCCCGGAGGTCAATGAGCAGTTCTTC.

V is TRBV11-3 and J is TRBJ2-1; D not certain. The CDR3 length is 12 residues. Between the trimmed V and J ends, which lost 1 base and 7 bases, there was a span of 5 bases. The germline CDR1 and CDR2 sequences are SGHNT and YENEEA. This CDR3 reads CASSLVRNEQFF. In nucleotides, the CDR3 is TGTGCCAGCAGCTTAGTCCGGAATGAGCAGTTCTTC.

This chain connects TRBV5-4 to TRBJ2-2; 7 bases are a match to TRBD2. V shed 4 bases, J shed 3 bases, and the junction held 9 bases outside the gene matches. The CDR3 contains 16 residues. The germline CDR1 and CDR2 sequences are SGHNT and YYREEE (reference sequence). The CDR3 DNA is TGTGCCAGCAGCCTCCTAGGGGCGGGGGACACCGGGGAGCTGTTTTTT. Its translation: CASSLLGAGDTGELFF.

The chain couples TRBV5-1 to TRBJ1-2; D unclear. The ends were cut back, 2 bases at V and 0 bases at J, with 11 bases in the middle. There are 15 residues in the CDR3. Germline CDR1 reads SGHRS; CDR2 reads YFSETQ. This chain's CDR3 is CASSFTSQANYGYTF. CDR3 in DNA: TGCGCCAGCAGCTTCACATCGCAAGCTAACTATGGCTACACCTTC.

The chain carries TRBV20-1 and TRBJ2-7; 10 nucleotides align to TRBD2. Germline trimming cut 3 bases from V and 5 bases from J; bases unmatched to any gene: 4. The germline V gene encodes CDR1 DFQATT and CDR2 SNEGSKA (reference sequence). CDR3 size: 13 residues. The DNA for the CDR3 is TGCAGTGCTAGTTCCAGCGGGGGGGACGAGCAGTACTTC. As protein: CSASSSGGDEQYF.